Each of the 6 T cell receptor beta chains below was sequenced from the same sample in a study of lymphopenia after photon versus proton radiotherapy. The table came from immunoSEQ multiplex PCR; TCRdb's copy has only in-frame clones and leaves some out. The table has around 30,000 clones, roughly 89% seen once; the top ten hold about 6.3%. The input for sequencing was peripheral blood, taken from a patient treated with proton-based radiotherapy. The source is a woman aged 70 to 79 with pancreatic cancer. Some clones in this sample may be carry-over from other donors' samples.

Here the CDR3 reads CASSSRSGAGANVLTF. CDR3 in DNA: TGCGCCAGCAGCTCACGAAGTGGAGCCGGGGCCAACGTCCTGACTTTC. The chain employs TRBV4-1 and TRBJ2-6, with D uncertain. Trimming left V 5 bases short and J 4 bases short, with 15 bases between. Germline lookup yields CDR1 MGHRA and CDR2 YSYEKL. The CDR3 runs to 16 residues.

The rearrangement uses TRBV29-1 and TRBJ2-3; a weak D match, TRBD1 (6 bases). CDR3 length: 16 amino acids. The germline V gene has CDR1 SQVTM and CDR2 ANQGSEA. V was shortened by 3 bases and J by 1 base, with 17 bases between the two germline ends. CDR3 bases: TGCAGCGTTGACCACCCAGACAGGTTGGGCACAGATACGCAGTATTTT. Its protein product is CSVDHPDRLGTDTQYF.

V usage is TRBV29-1 and J usage is TRBJ2-5; D not certain. CDR3 length: 13 residues. CDR1 and CDR2 from the germline V gene are SQVTM and ANQGSEA. With 4 bases removed from V and 2 bases from J, the gap between germline ends came to 11 bases. The CDR3 bases are TGCAGCGTTGCGCTCACAGATCAAGAGACCCAGTACTTC. Protein sequence: CSVALTDQETQYF.

This clone was recorded a few times. The chain uses TRBV11-1 and TRBJ2-7, with D possibly TRBD1 on 5 matching bases. V gave up 5 bases and J gave up 3 bases, with 14 bases separating them. Germline-derived CDR1 and CDR2 are SGHAT and FQDESV (reference sequence). This CDR3 has 14 amino acids. The CDR3 coding sequence is TGTGCCAGCAGCCCTAGGGGTAACCACTACGAGCAGTACTTC. Residues: CASSPRGNHYEQYF.

The chain has TRBV28 and TRBJ2-7; D may correspond to TRBD1 or TRBD2 (6 bases each). Germline values: CDR1 MDHEN, CDR2 SYDVKM. V was cut by 2 bases and J by 4 bases, with 12 bases left in between. The CDR3 length is 14 residues. Written as DNA, the CDR3 is TGTGCCAGCAGTTTAGGAGGGGGACATTACGAGCAGTACTTC. This translates into CASSLGGGHYEQYF. The full variable domain, rest sourced from reference TRBV28 and TRBJ2-7, is DVKVTQSSRYLVKRTGEKVFLECVQDMDHENMFWYRQDPGLGLRLIYFSYDVKMKEKGDIPEGYSVSREKKERFSLILESASTNQTSMYLCASSLGGGHYEQYFGPGTRLTVT.

In nucleotides, the CDR3 is TGTGCCAGCAGGGCTATAGCGGGAGTTTTAGATACGCAGTATTTT. It translates to CASRAIAGVLDTQYF. This sequence joins TRBV6-4 and TRBJ2-3, with TRBD2 identical over 9 bases. CDR3 size: 15 residues. Germline V CDR1 and CDR2: MRHNA, SNTAGT. V was pared by 6 bases and J by 5 bases, with 9 bases of the junction left unmatched.